The sequence of this T cell receptor beta chain was determined in a study of T-cell reconstitution after alpha-beta-depleted transplantation in children. Points from the study as a whole: Fresh T-cell production supplied most of the T-cell counts and diversity seen one year after transplant. Several hundred expanded graft clones reportedly were the source of alpha-beta T cells about two months after transplant. Day-60 TCRbeta diversity that was high in some patients was derived from surviving recipient T cells and thymic progenitors.

Construction of the TCRbeta library involved unique molecular identifiers. TCRdb fed the PCR reads into MiXCR, producing one record per CDR3 protein. The table lists a few hundred thousand distinct CDR3 sequences, roughly 17% of them singletons. Comments on this clonotype: Its matching antigen is unknown.

The CDR3 has 16 amino acids. In germline, CDR1 is MGHRA, CDR2 YSYEKL. V dropped 0 bases and J dropped 0 bases, with 9 bases sitting between them. The source was PBMCs, mostly from graft donor cells, collected 360 days after TCRalphabeta/CD19-depleted stem cell transplant. The source of this sequence is a boy in the first two years of life who had a stem cell transplant for Wiskott-Aldrich syndrome, so the T cells may come from the graft donor. This chain uses TRBV4-1 with TRBJ2-4, with a weak D call TRBD2 (5 bases). CDR3 coding DNA: TGCGCCAGCAGCCAAGAGAAGCGGTTAGCCAAAAACATTCAGTACTTC. This sequence encodes CASSQEKRLAKNIQYF.